The rows below give T cell receptor beta chains drawn from one sample of a study of blood T cell repertoires in COVID-19. Measured with immunoSEQ multiplex PCR; TCRdb has only the in-frame clones, and not every one. This sample has 250,000 to 300,000 clones; roughly 90% occur once, and the top ten carry about 10%. The sample taken for sequencing was peripheral blood. These receptors were taken from a woman in her 30s with COVID-19, enrolled during active disease. Both conserved end residues are part of each CDR3. Each record gives: V gene, J gene, CDR3 protein.

TRBV7-9	TRBJ1-4	CASSKQGAWEKLFF
TRBV2	TRBJ2-5	CASSETGRDQETQYF
TRBV3-1/TRBV3-2	TRBJ2-3	CASSQYQGLRDTQYF
TRBV9	TRBJ2-7	CASSLGTSGRDGYEQYF
TRBV15	TRBJ1-6	CATSRASNSPLHF
TRBV30	TRBJ2-3	CAWTLSGSSADTQYF
TRBV15	TRBJ2-3	CATSRARESTDTQYF
TRBV6-5	TRBJ1-1	CASSYLTGVRTEAFF
TRBV7-3	TRBJ2-3	CASSLAGAGDTQYF
TRBV7-2	TRBJ2-5	CASSPPGGGQETQYF
TRBV14	TRBJ2-5	CASSPSLPGLGGETQYF
TRBV10-3	TRBJ2-1	CAIRPGSPGGQFF
TRBV4-1	TRBJ2-7	CASSQVLAGVYEQYF
TRBV7-8	TRBJ1-1	CASSLVKTQDTEAFF
TRBV7-2	TRBJ2-5	CASSPRTSRLETQYF
TRBV5-1	TRBJ2-2	CASSPGLARDTGELFF
TRBV6-2/TRBV6-3	TRBJ2-5	CASSIPGLAAQETQYF
TRBV24-1	TRBJ1-1	CATSGRADTEAFF
TRBV6-5	TRBJ1-5	CASSTRADNQPQHF
TRBV7-3	TRBJ2-1	CASSPGRGAYNNEQFF
TRBV11-3	TRBJ2-3	CASSLGSLRDTQYF
TRBV13	TRBJ1-1	CASSSRGRRNTEAFF
TRBV7-3	TRBJ1-1	CASSFTELNTEAFF
TRBV6-1	TRBJ1-4	CASSENGFGGEKLFF
TRBV3-1/TRBV3-2	TRBJ2-1	CASSQAGASTDEQFF
TRBV7-2	TRBJ2-7	CASSVQAGGPYEQYF
TRBV10-3	TRBJ2-1	CAIKQGQNNEQFF
TRBV28	TRBJ1-2	CASSLQRDRGYGYTF
TRBV7-9	TRBJ2-3	CASSPHRDTQYF
TRBV7-2	TRBJ1-6	CASSGDRAGNSPLHF
TRBV9	TRBJ2-3	CASSGSPTDTQYF